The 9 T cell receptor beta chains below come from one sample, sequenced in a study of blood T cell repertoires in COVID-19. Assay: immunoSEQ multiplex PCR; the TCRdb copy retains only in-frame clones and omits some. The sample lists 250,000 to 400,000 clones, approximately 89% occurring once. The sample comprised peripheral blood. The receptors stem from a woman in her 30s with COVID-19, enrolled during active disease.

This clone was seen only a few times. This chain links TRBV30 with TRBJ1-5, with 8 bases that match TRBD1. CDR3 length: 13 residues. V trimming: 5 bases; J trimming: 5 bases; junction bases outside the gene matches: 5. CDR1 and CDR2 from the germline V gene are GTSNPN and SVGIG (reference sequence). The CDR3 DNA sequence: TGTGCCTGGGCGACAGGGGAATATCAGCCCCAGCATTTT. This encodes CAWATGEYQPQHF.

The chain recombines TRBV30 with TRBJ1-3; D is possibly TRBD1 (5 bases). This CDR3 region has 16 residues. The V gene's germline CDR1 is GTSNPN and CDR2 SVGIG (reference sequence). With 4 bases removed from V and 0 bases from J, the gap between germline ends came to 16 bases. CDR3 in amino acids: CAWKMFTGSSGNTIYF. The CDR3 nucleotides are TGTGCCTGGAAAATGTTCACAGGATCCTCTGGAAACACCATATATTTT.

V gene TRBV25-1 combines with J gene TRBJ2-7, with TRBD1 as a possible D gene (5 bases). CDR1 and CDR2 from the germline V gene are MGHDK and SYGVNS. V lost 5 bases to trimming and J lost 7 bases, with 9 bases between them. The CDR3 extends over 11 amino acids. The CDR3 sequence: CASSLQEEQYF. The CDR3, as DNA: TGTGCCAGCAGTTTACAGGAGGAGCAGTACTTC.

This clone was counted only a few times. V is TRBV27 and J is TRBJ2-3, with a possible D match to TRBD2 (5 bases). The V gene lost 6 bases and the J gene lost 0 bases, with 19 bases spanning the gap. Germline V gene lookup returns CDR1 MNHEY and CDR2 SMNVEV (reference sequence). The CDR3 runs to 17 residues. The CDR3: CASSPFSAYPSTDTQYF. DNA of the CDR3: TGTGCCAGCAGCCCTTTTAGCGCATACCCTAGCACAGATACGCAGTATTTT.

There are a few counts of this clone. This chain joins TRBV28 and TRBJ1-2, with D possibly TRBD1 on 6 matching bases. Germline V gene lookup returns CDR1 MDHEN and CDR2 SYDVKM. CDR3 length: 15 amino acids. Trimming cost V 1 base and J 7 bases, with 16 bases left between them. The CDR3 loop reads CASSLSVSGGFGYTF. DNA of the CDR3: TGTGCCAGCAGTTTATCTGTCAGCGGGGGCTTTGGCTACACCTTC.

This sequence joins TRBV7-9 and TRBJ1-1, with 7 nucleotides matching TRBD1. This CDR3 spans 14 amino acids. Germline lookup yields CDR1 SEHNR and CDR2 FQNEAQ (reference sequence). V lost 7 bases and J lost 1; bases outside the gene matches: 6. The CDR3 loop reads CASTFRGRNTEAFF. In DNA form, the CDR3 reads TGTGCCAGCACCTTTAGGGGGCGGAACACTGAAGCTTTCTTT. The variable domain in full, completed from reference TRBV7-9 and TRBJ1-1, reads DTGVSQNPRHKITKRGQNVTFRCDPISEHNRLYWYRQTLGQGPEFLTYFQNEAQLEKSRLLSDRFSAERPKGSFSTLEIQRTEQGDSAMYLCASTFRGRNTEAFFGQGTRLTVV.

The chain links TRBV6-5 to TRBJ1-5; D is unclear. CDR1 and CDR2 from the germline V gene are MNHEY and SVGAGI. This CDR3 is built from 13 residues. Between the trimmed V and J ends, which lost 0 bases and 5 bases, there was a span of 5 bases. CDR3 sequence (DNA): TGTGCCAGCAGTTACTCTTTCGATCAGCCCCAGCATTTT. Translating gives CASSYSFDQPQHF.

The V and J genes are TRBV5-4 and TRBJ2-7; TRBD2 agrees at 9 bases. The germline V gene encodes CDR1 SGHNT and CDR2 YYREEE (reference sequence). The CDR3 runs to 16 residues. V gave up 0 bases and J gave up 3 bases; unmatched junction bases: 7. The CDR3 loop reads CASSLEPASGVYEQYF. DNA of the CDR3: TGTGCCAGCAGCTTGGAACCGGCTAGCGGGGTCTACGAGCAGTACTTC.

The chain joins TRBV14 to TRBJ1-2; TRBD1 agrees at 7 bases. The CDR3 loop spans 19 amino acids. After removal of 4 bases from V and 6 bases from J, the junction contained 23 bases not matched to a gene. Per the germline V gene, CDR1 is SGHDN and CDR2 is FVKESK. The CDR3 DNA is TGTGCCAGCAGCCCACCCGGTTCGAGCAGGGGGAGCCTGCTTAATGGCTACACCTTC. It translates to CASSPPGSSRGSLLNGYTF. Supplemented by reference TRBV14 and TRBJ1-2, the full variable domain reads EAGVTQFPSHSVIEKGQTVTLRCDPISGHDNLYWYRRVMGKEIKFLLHFVKESKQDESGMPNNRFLAERTGGTYSTLKVQPAELEDSGVYFCASSPPGSSRGSLLNGYTFGSGTRLTVV.